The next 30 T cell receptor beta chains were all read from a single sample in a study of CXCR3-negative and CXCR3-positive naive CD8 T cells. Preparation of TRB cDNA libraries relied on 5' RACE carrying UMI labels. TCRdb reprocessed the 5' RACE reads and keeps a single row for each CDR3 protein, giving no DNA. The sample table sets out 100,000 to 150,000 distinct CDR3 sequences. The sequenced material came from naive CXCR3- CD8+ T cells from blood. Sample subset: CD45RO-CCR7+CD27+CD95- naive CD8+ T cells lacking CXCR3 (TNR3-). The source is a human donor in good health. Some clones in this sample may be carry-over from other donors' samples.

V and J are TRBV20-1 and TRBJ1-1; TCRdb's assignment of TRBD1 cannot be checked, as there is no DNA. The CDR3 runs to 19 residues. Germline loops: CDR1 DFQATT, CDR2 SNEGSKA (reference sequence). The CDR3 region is CSARDLSDRVDFEHPEAFF.

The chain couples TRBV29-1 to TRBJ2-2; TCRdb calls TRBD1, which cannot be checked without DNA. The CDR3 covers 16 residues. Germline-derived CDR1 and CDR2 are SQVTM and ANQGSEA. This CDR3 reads CSGVSGGHETAGELFF.

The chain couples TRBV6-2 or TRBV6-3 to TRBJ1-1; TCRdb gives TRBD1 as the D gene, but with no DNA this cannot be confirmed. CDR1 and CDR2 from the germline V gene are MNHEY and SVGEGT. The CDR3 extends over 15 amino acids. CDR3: CASSYSPDRGTEAFF.

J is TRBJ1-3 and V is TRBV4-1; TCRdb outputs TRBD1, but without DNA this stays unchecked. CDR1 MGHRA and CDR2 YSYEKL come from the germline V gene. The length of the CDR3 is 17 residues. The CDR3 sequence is CASSQGADREAGNTIYF.

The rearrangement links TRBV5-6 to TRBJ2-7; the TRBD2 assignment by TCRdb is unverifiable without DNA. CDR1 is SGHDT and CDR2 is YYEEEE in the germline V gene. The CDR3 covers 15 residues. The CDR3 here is CASSPGLAVPYEQYF.

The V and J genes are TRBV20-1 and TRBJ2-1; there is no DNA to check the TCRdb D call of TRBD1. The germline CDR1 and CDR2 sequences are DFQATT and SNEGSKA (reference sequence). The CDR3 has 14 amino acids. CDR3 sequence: CSASDRASYNEQFF.

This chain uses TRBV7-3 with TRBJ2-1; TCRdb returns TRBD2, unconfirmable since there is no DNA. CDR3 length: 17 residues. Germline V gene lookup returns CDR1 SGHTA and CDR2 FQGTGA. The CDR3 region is CASSPTSGGATYNEQFF.

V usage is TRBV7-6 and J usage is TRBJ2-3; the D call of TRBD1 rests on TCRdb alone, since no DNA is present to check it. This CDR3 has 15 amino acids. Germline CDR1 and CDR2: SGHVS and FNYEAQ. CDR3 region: CASSFGGRSTDTQYF. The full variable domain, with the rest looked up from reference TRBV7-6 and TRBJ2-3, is GAGVSQSPRYKVTKRGQDVALRCDPISGHVSLYWYRQALGQGPEFLTYFNYEAQQDKSGLPNDRFSAERPEGSISTLTIQRTEQRDSAMYRCASSFGGRSTDTQYFGPGTRLTVL.

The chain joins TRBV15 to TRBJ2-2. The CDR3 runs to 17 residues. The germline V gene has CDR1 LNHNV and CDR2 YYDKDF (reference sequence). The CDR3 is CATSSLHRTINTGELFF.

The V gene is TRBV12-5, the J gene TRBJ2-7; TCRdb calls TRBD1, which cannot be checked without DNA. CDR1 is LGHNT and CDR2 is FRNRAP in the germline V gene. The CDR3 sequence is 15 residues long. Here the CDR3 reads CASGSPGTGHYEQYF.

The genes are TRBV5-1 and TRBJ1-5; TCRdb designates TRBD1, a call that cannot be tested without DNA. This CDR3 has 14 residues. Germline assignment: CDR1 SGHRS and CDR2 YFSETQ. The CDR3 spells CASSLGGADQPQHF.

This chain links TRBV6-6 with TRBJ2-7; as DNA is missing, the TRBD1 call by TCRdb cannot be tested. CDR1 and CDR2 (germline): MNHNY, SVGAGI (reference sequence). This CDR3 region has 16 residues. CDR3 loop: CASSAKGGWSSYEQYF.

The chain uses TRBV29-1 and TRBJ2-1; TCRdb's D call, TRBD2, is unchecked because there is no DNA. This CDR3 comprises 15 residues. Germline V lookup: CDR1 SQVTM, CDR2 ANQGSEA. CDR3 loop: CSVEGGGGRYNEQFF.

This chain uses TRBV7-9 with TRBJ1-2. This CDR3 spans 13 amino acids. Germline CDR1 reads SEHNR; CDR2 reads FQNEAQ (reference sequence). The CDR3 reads CASSLDEHYGYTF.

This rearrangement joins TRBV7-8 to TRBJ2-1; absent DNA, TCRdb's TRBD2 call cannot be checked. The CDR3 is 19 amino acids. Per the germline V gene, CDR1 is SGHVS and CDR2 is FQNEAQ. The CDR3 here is CASSKQIRLAGDLENEQFF.

CDR3 sequence reads: CSVEVPTGELFF. This chain links TRBV29-1 with TRBJ2-2. The V gene's germline CDR1 is SQVTM and CDR2 ANQGSEA. This CDR3 spans 12 amino acids.

This CDR3 is CASSRDQSGSAYNEQFF. The chain uses TRBV4-1 and TRBJ2-1; absent DNA, TCRdb's TRBD1 call cannot be checked. The CDR3 spans 17 residues. The germline gives CDR1 MGHRA, CDR2 YSYEKL.

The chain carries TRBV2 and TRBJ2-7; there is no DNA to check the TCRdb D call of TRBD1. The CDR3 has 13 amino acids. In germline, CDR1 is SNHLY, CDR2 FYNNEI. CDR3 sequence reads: CASRPLAGHEQYF. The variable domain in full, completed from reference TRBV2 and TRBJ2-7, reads EPEVTQTPSHQVTQMGQEVILRCVPISNHLYFYWYRQILGQKVEFLVSFYNNEISEKSEIFDDQFSVERPDGSNFTLKIRSTKLEDSAMYFCASRPLAGHEQYFGPGTRLTVT.

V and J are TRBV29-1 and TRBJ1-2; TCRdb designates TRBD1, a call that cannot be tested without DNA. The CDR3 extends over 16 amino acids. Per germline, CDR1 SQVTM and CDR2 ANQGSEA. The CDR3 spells CSVVSDDRSSLDGYTF.

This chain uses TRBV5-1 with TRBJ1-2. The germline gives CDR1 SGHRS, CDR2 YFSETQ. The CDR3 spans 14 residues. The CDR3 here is CASSLTSTSYGYTF.

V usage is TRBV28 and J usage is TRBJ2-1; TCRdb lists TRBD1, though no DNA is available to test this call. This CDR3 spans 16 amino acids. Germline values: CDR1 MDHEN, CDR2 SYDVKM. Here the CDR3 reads CASRRRDSLSDNEQFF. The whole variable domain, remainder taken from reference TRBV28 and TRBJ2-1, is DVKVTQSSRYLVKRTGEKVFLECVQDMDHENMFWYRQDPGLGLRLIYFSYDVKMKEKGDIPEGYSVSREKKERFSLILESASTNQTSMYLCASRRRDSLSDNEQFFGPGTRLTVL.

The CDR3 region is CSLRTGTGNEQFF. The V and J genes are TRBV29-1 and TRBJ2-1; absent DNA, TCRdb's TRBD1 call cannot be checked. This CDR3 is 13 amino acids long. Per germline, CDR1 SQVTM and CDR2 ANQGSEA.

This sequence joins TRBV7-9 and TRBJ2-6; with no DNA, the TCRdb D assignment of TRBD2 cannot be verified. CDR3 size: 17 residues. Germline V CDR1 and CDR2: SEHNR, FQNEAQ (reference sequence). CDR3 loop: CASSPLGGVSGANVLTF.

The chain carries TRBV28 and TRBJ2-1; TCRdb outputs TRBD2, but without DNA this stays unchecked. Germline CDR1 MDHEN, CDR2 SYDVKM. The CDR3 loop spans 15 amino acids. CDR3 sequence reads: CASSFLAAKYNEQFF.

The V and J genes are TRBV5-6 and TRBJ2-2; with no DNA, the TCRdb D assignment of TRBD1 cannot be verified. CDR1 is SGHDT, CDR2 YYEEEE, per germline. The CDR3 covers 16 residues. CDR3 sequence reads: CASSLAASGFIGELFF.

CDR3 in amino acids: CASSLGGTSEAFF. The chain combines TRBV7-3 with TRBJ1-1; TCRdb indicates TRBD1, and absent DNA this call remains unverified. This CDR3 spans 13 amino acids. Germline V lookup: CDR1 SGHTA, CDR2 FQGTGA.

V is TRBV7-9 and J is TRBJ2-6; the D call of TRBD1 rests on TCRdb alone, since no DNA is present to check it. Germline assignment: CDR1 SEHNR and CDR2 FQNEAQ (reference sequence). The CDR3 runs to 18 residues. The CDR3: CASSLPADLSSGANVLTF.

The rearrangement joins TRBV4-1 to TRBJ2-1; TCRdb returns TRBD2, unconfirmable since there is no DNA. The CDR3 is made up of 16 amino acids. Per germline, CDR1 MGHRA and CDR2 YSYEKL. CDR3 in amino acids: CASSQENPQSYNEQFF.

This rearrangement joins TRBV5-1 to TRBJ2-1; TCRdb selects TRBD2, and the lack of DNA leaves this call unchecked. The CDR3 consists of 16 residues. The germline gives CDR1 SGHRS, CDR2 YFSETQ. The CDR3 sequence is CASSLLAGGPANEQFF.

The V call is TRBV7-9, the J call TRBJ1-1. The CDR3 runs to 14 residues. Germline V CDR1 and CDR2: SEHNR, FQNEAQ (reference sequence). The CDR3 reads CASTFGRGNTEAFF.